These 14 T cell receptor beta chains came from one sample sequenced in a study of post-analysis software for immune sequencing data. These receptors' targets are unknown. Presence of unique molecular identifiers characterized the TCR beta cDNA libraries. From the PCR reads, TCRdb called clonotypes with MiXCR, one entry per CDR3 protein. The sample consists of 700,000 to 800,000 distinct CDR3 sequences, less than 35% of them appearing once. The study, taken as a whole, reports: In patients, TRBV5-6, TRBV5-1 and TRBV20-1 belonged to about five TRBV segments found more frequently than in controls.

Sequencing used blood. Receptors were obtained from a girl aged 10 to 17 with multiple sclerosis.

There are a few counts of this clonotype. V gene TRBV27 combines with J gene TRBJ2-7; D might be TRBD1 (6 bases). Trimming shortened V by 5 bases and J by 2 bases, and 19 bases separated the two germline ends. CDR3 size: 16 residues. Germline V CDR1 and CDR2: MNHEY, SMNVEV (reference sequence). The CDR3, as DNA: TGTGCCAGCAGTCTCGATAATGGGGGCTCCCCCTACGAGCAGTACTTC. Translating it yields CASSLDNGGSPYEQYF.

Many counts were recorded for this clonotype. As DNA, the CDR3 is TGTGCCAGCAGCCGAACAAGCGGGGGTGTCTACGAGCAGTACTTC. It is translated as CASSRTSGGVYEQYF. The V and J genes are TRBV11-2 and TRBJ2-7, with 8 bases that match TRBD2. Germline assignment: CDR1 SGHAT and CDR2 FQNNGV. There are 15 residues in the CDR3. V dropped 5 bases and J dropped 3; count of bases not matched to a gene: 9.

This clonotype was counted ten times or more. V is TRBV29-1 and J is TRBJ2-5; D is unresolved. The V gene lost 5 bases and the J gene lost 0 bases, with 4 bases spanning the gap. Germline values: CDR1 SQVTM, CDR2 ANQGSEA. This CDR3 is built from 11 residues. The CDR3 DNA sequence: TGCAGCGTTCGGCACCAAGAGACCCAGTACTTC. This codes for CSVRHQETQYF.

This clonotype occurred a few times. A much more abundant neighbour one base away suggests this may be a read error. V gene TRBV7-2 combines with J gene TRBJ2-4; D is possibly TRBD2 (6 bases). The J call is uncertain, as TRBJ2-7 better fits the DNA end. There are 15 residues in the CDR3. Germline-derived CDR1 and CDR2 are SGHTA and FQGNSA. Here the CDR3 reads CASSFSPCRDSEQYF. For the CDR3, the DNA is TGTGCCAGCAGCTTTTCCCCTTGCAGGGACTCCGAGCAGTACTTC.

This chain connects TRBV28 to TRBJ1-1, with TRBD1 matching over 7 bases. Trimming removed 5 bases from V and 1 base from J; junction bases left unmatched: 7. CDR3 length: 15 amino acids. Germline-derived CDR1 and CDR2 are MDHEN and SYDVKM. CDR3 bases: TGTGCCAGCAGTGGACAGGTATTCCAGAACACTGAAGCTTTCTTT. Amino acids: CASSGQVFQNTEAFF.

This clonotype occurred many times. V usage is TRBV29-1 and J usage is TRBJ1-2; no reliable D call. Germline assignment: CDR1 SQVTM and CDR2 ANQGSEA. V was trimmed by 7 bases and J by 1 base, leaving 16 bases between them. This CDR3 has 14 amino acids. This CDR3 is CSADKDGYNYGYTF. The CDR3 bases are TGCAGCGCCGACAAGGACGGATATAACTATGGCTACACCTTC.

The rearrangement uses TRBV7-9 and TRBJ1-2, with D perhaps TRBD1 (6 bases). CDR1 and CDR2 (germline): SEHNR, FQNEAQ (reference sequence). This CDR3 is 15 amino acids long. Trimming stripped 5 bases from V and 4 bases from J, with 17 bases between. The CDR3 is CASSRDLGQSYGYTF. The CDR3 DNA sequence: TGTGCCAGCAGCCGCGATTTAGGACAGTCCTATGGCTACACCTTC. Filled out from reference TRBV7-9 and TRBJ1-2, the complete variable domain reads DTGVSQNPRHKITKRGQNVTFRCDPISEHNRLYWYRQTLGQGPEFLTYFQNEAQLEKSRLLSDRFSAERPKGSFSTLEIQRTEQGDSAMYLCASSRDLGQSYGYTFGSGTRLTVV.

This clonotype came up many times. The chain couples TRBV10-3 to TRBJ2-7; D perhaps matches TRBD1 (6 bases). Germline values: CDR1 ENHRY, CDR2 SYGVKD. This CDR3 region has 13 residues. Between the trimmed V and J ends, which lost 6 bases and 2 bases, there was a span of 11 bases. CDR3 residues: CAIRDSYAYEQYF. The CDR3 nucleotides are TGTGCCATCAGGGACAGCTACGCCTACGAGCAGTACTTC.

This clonotype was detected only a few times. The chain uses TRBV5-1 and TRBJ2-1, with 10 positions matching TRBD1. Germline V gives CDR1 SGHRS, CDR2 YFSETQ. V lost 4 bases to trimming and J lost 7 bases; unmatched junction nucleotides: 8. This CDR3 contains 15 residues. CDR3 bases: TGCGCCAGCAGCCTACGACAGGGGGCGGGGAATGAGCAGTTCTTC. Translation gives CASSLRQGAGNEQFF.

The CDR3 loop reads CASRTGLNWRLGKNIQYF. The DNA for the CDR3 is TGCGCCAGCAGAACTGGACTAAATTGGAGGCTAGGCAAAAACATTCAGTACTTC. The V gene is TRBV23-1, the J gene TRBJ2-4, with a weak D call TRBD2 (6 bases). TRBV23-1 is recorded as an ORF, its role being uncertain. The CDR3 covers 18 residues. The V end was cut by 6 bases, the J end by 3 bases, with 24 bases between.

The rearrangement uses TRBV10-3 and TRBJ2-4; D uncertain. The J call may be faulty, since TRBJ2-7 better matches the DNA end. Germline assignment: CDR1 ENHRY and CDR2 SYGVKD. CDR3 length: 12 residues. As DNA, the CDR3 is TGTGCCATCAGTGCTCTTTCGAACGAGCAGTACTTC. It translates to CAISALSNEQYF.

This clonotype was recorded a few times. This rearrangement joins TRBV6-6 to TRBJ2-1, with 7 bases lining up with TRBD1. The CDR3 consists of 15 residues. Per the germline V gene, CDR1 is MNHNY and CDR2 is SVGAGI (reference sequence). V shed 8 bases, J shed 9 bases, and the junction held 16 bases outside the gene matches. CDR3 nucleotide sequence: TGTGCCAGCGATACAATGACCGGGACAGCTGGTGAGCAGTTCTTC. Encoded protein: CASDTMTGTAGEQFF.

V is TRBV19 and J is TRBJ1-1, with D tentatively TRBD1 (6 bases). CDR1 and CDR2 from the germline V gene are LNHDA and SQIVND (reference sequence). This CDR3 spans 15 amino acids. The V end was cut by 4 bases, the J end by 4 bases, with 16 bases between. The CDR3 loop reads CASSTQTGRGTEAFF. The CDR3 region has the DNA TGTGCCAGTAGTACACAGACAGGTAGGGGCACTGAAGCTTTCTTT.

This clonotype was seen only a few times. The chain uses TRBV18 and TRBJ1-2; the D is unclear. V lost 0 bases, J lost 4 bases, and 9 bases lay in between. Germline CDR1 is KGHSH and CDR2 is LQKENI. The CDR3 has 14 amino acids. This chain's CDR3 is CASSPPDSVYGYTF. The CDR3 region has the DNA TGTGCCAGCTCACCACCCGACTCGGTCTATGGCTACACCTTC. The whole variable domain, filled in from reference TRBV18 and TRBJ1-2, reads NAGVMQNPRHLVRRRGQEARLRCSPMKGHSHVYWYRQLPEEGLKFMVYLQKENIIDESGMPKERFSAEFPKEGPSILRIQQVVRGDSAAYFCASSPPDSVYGYTFGSGTRLTVV.